Below, one T cell receptor (beta chain) is given with its context. The data are from a study of control samples from healthy donors and cancer patients. Here immunoSEQ multiplex PCR was the method, and the copy in TCRdb shows in-frame clones only, minus some. The sample lists 45,000 to 60,000 clones, around 94% occurring once. V was cut by 6 bases and J by 5 bases, with 22 bases left in between. The CDR3 totals 16 residues. Germline CDR1 and CDR2: MNHEY and SVGEGT. Sequencing was done on a sample of blood. The rearrangement links TRBV6-2 or TRBV6-3 to TRBJ1-2; tentative D call: TRBD1 (5 bases). The sequence came from a man aged 30 to 45 in good health. CDR3 protein: CASSPDRPNLAYGYTF. CDR3 in DNA: TGTGCCAGCAGCCCTGACAGACCGAATTTAGCTTATGGCTACACCTTC.